This T cell receptor (beta chain) was sequenced for a study of cytomegalovirus exposure and HLA in healthy donors. Across the study: In a later analysis, the roughly 120 validation repertoires were reported to have used the same platform as the roughly 730 first-cohort repertoires.

J gave up 3 bases and V 3 bases, and 2 bases lay outside the gene matches. The CDR3 loop spans 16 amino acids. Germline CDR1 is LNHDA and CDR2 is SQIVND (reference sequence). With respect to this clone: Its matching antigen is unknown.

Sequencing used immunoSEQ multiplex PCR; TCRdb keeps in-frame clones, though not all of them. This sample yields about 160,000 clones, of which less than 90% are seen a single time; roughly 5.8% belongs to the top ten. The study's findings and limits: Cytomegalovirus status was reportedly diagnosed by the classifier with high sensitivity and specificity.

Specimen: PBMCs. The source of this sequence is a woman in her thirties in good health and CMV-seronegative. The genes are TRBV19 and TRBJ2-6, with TRBD2 matching over 10 bases. CDR3 protein: CASSIVAGGGANVLTF. The CDR3 DNA sequence: TGTGCCAGTAGTATTGTAGCGGGAGGTGGGGCCAACGTCCTGACTTTC.